This T cell receptor (beta chain) was recovered during a study of T cell repertoires in cytomegalovirus infection. Study-wide context: Based on public TCR beta signatures, there were indications of CMV infection and of a matching HLA type.

From the reads, TCRdb called clonotypes with MiXCR, one entry per CDR3 protein. Counted here are about 920,000 distinct CDR3 sequences, under 40% occurring once; the ten biggest clones make up about an eighth. Study conclusions and caveats: Dominating the ex vivo response were HLA-C-restricted CMV-specific TCR beta clonotypes.

Notes on this clonotype: Its antigen is not identified.

The length of the CDR3 is 17 residues. The V end lost 5 bases, the J end lost 0 bases, and 19 bases lay between the germline ends. Looked up from germline, CDR1 is PRHDT and CDR2 is FYEKMQ (reference sequence). Sequenced material: cultured CD8+ T cells from PBMCs, taken from culture after CMV antigen stimulation. The receptor comes from a human donor in good health (CMV status not recorded). Some clones in this sample may be carry-over from other donors' samples. The chain uses TRBV13 and TRBJ1-1; tentative D call: TRBD1 (6 bases). CDR3 in DNA: TGTGCCAGCAGCAACAAAAGGGGGGAAGAAGTGAACACTGAAGCTTTCTTT. This codes for CASSNKRGEEVNTEAFF.